The 20 T cell receptor beta chains in this list originate from one sample, sequenced in a study of human T cells and chemical hapten exposure. The time point denotes: patch test 2, 6 weeks after DPC sensitization. Treatment denoted: therapeutic diphenylcyclopropenone sensitization with weekly scalp DPC. Total RNA came from unfractionated whole blood. TCRdb recomputed calls from the RACE reads with MiXCR, one row per CDR3 protein. The table lists 35,000 to 50,000 distinct CDR3 sequences, 9.6% of them singletons. The sample here was whole blood, taken in connection with sensitization to the hapten diphenylcyclopropenone (DPC). The source of these receptors is a woman in her twenties or thirties with alopecia areata. Some clones in this sample may be carry-over from other donors' samples.

This chain uses TRBV7-2 with TRBJ2-4; tentative D call: TRBD1 (6 bases). CDR1 and CDR2 (germline): SGHTA, FQGNSA. The V end lost 5 bases, the J end lost 0 bases, and 14 bases lay between the germline ends. The CDR3 runs 16 residues. The CDR3 spells CASSPQGSIAKNIQYF. CDR3 DNA sequence: TGTGCCAGCAGCCCCCAGGGGTCTATAGCCAAAAACATTCAGTACTTC.

This clonotype was counted only a few times. V and J are TRBV20-1 and TRBJ1-5; 8 bases map to TRBD1. This CDR3 comprises 15 residues. Trimming took 4 bases from V and 2 from J; bases not matched to a gene: 7. CDR1 is DFQATT, CDR2 SNEGSKA, per germline (reference sequence). The CDR3 bases are TGCAGTGCTAAGCCCGGGACAGGCCGCAATCAGCCCCAGCATTTT. It encodes CSAKPGTGRNQPQHF.

This clonotype has more than one count but fewer than ten. This rearrangement joins TRBV11-3 to TRBJ2-2; 10 bases agree with TRBD1. The CDR3 loop spans 15 amino acids. V trimming: 4 bases; J trimming: 4 bases; junction bases outside the gene matches: 3. CDR1 and CDR2 from the germline V gene are SGHNT and YENEEA. DNA of the CDR3: TGTGCCAGCAGCTCCCGGGACAGGGGCACCGGGGAGCTGTTTTTT. Its translation: CASSSRDRGTGELFF.

There are a few counts of this clonotype. V is TRBV12-3 or TRBV12-4 and J is TRBJ2-7; possible D gene TRBD2, 5 bases. The CDR3 is 13 amino acids. Trimming took off 3 bases at V and 6 bases at J, with 12 bases between the two ends. CDR3 region: CASSFSGSGEQYF. The CDR3 bases are TGTGCCAGCAGTTTCTCAGGCAGCGGCGAGCAGTACTTC.

A note on this clonotype: One end of the junction is discordant with germline, which a read error may explain. This chain joins TRBV20-1 and TRBJ2-7; D is ambiguous. The CDR3 totals 15 residues. In germline, CDR1 is DFQATT, CDR2 SNEGSKA (reference sequence). CDR3 protein: CSAGDGGPSPGEQYF. The CDR3, as DNA: TGCAGTGCTGGAGACGGCGGCCCTTCCCCCGGCGAGCAGTACTTC.

This clonotype was observed at least ten times. V and J are TRBV6-5 and TRBJ1-6; D call uncertain. Germline V gives CDR1 MNHEY, CDR2 SVGAGI. The CDR3 sequence is 13 residues long. V gave up 5 bases and J gave up 8 bases, with 10 bases separating them. As DNA, the CDR3 is TGTGCCAGCAGTCAGGATGTCGATTCACCCCTCCACTTT. Translated, it gives CASSQDVDSPLHF.

This clonotype has at least ten counts. The gene calls are TRBV6-1 and TRBJ2-3, with D possibly being TRBD2 (6 bases). This CDR3 comprises 17 residues. Germline V gives CDR1 MNHNS, CDR2 SASEGT. The V gene lost 4 bases and the J gene lost 3 bases, with 20 bases spanning the gap. The CDR3 is CASSVGVTQRVTDTQYF. As DNA, the CDR3 is TGTGCCAGCAGTGTTGGGGTTACCCAGCGGGTGACAGATACGCAGTATTTT.

This clonotype was picked up a small number of times. The J gene is TRBJ2-7, the V gene TRBV19, with D possibly TRBD2 on 6 matching bases. With 9 bases removed from V and 4 bases from J, the gap between germline ends came to 16 bases. This CDR3 is 13 amino acids long. Germline V gives CDR1 LNHDA, CDR2 SQIVND (reference sequence). The CDR3 protein is CASLGGFGYEQYF. Written as DNA, the CDR3 is TGTGCCAGCCTCGGAGGGTTCGGATACGAGCAGTACTTC.

Many counts were recorded for this clonotype. The chain joins TRBV6-5 to TRBJ2-1; 9 bases agree with TRBD2. The germline CDR1 and CDR2 sequences are MNHEY and SVGAGI. This CDR3 comprises 17 residues. With 0 bases clipped from V and 7 bases from J, the junction kept 10 bases outside the gene matches. The CDR3 is CASSYSLRGGFGNEQFF. CDR3 coding DNA: TGTGCCAGCAGTTACTCGTTGCGGGGGGGTTTTGGAAATGAGCAGTTCTTC.

This clonotype was detected many times. The chain carries TRBV18 and TRBJ1-1; D ambiguous. Per germline, CDR1 KGHSH and CDR2 LQKENI. Trimming removed 4 bases at V and 0 bases at J, with 9 bases between. The CDR3 has 14 amino acids. The CDR3 loop is CASSRRGLNTEAFF. The CDR3 nucleotides read TGTGCCAGCTCACGGCGGGGTTTGAACACTGAAGCTTTCTTT.

The chain employs TRBV19 and TRBJ1-2; perhaps TRBD1 as D (5 bases). The V gene's germline CDR1 is LNHDA and CDR2 SQIVND (reference sequence). Trimming removed 6 bases at V and 0 bases at J, with 14 bases between. CDR3 length: 15 amino acids. In DNA form, the CDR3 reads TGTGCCAGTAGGGGCGGAGGGGTTCCTAACTATGGCTACACCTTC. Translating gives CASRGGGVPNYGYTF.

The chain links TRBV28 to TRBJ2-7, with D possibly matching TRBD2 (5 bases). Germline V gives CDR1 MDHEN, CDR2 SYDVKM. The ends were cut back, 3 bases at V and 1 base at J, with 10 bases in the middle. The CDR3 consists of 14 residues. CDR3 coding DNA: TGTGCCAGCAGTTTTACCGGGATATCCTACGAGCAGTACTTC. Its protein product is CASSFTGISYEQYF.

The chain combines TRBV27 with TRBJ2-1; tentatively, D is TRBD2 (5 bases). V gave up 9 bases and J gave up 14 bases, with 26 bases separating them. Germline CDR1 reads MNHEY; CDR2 reads SMNVEV (reference sequence). CDR3 length: 14 residues. CDR3 region: CASGPLTLMGVEFF. CDR3 DNA: TGTGCCAGTGGACCTTTGACCCTTATGGGAGTGGAGTTCTTC.

This clonotype was recorded many times. This sequence joins TRBV5-1 and TRBJ1-1; D perhaps matches TRBD1 (5 bases). Per germline, CDR1 SGHRS and CDR2 YFSETQ. The CDR3 sequence is 14 residues long. V lost 0 bases, J lost 0 bases, and 6 bases lay in between. Here the CDR3 DNA reads TGCGCCAGCAGCTTGGGGGGCGTGAACACTGAAGCTTTCTTT. Translation gives CASSLGGVNTEAFF.

This chain joins TRBV14 and TRBJ2-3, with a weak D call TRBD2 (6 bases). V lost 0 bases and J 3 bases, leaving 19 bases between the germline ends. Germline CDR1 is SGHDN and CDR2 is FVKESK. The CDR3 totals 18 residues. CDR3 bases: TGTGCCAGCAGCCAAGACTCCGTAGCGGCACCAAAAACAGATACGCAGTATTTT. This gives the protein CASSQDSVAAPKTDTQYF.

This clonotype has more than one count but fewer than ten. The rearrangement uses TRBV12-3 or TRBV12-4 and TRBJ2-1; TRBD2 matches 11 bases. J lost 1 base, V lost 6 bases, and 8 bases had no gene match. The CDR3 covers 17 residues. The CDR3 here is CASSTGTSGSSYNEQFF. Written as DNA, the CDR3 is TGTGCCAGCAGCACTGGGACTAGCGGTAGTTCCTACAATGAGCAGTTCTTC.

This clonotype was seen many times. This rearrangement joins TRBV28 to TRBJ2-5; the match to TRBD1 covers 11 bases. Losses at the gene ends were 7 bases for V and 5 bases for J; bases not matched to a gene: 9. Looked up from germline, CDR1 is MDHEN and CDR2 is SYDVKM. The CDR3 runs 15 residues. DNA of the CDR3: TGTGCCAGCAAGCCGGGACAGGGGGAGGTGGAGACCCAGTACTTC. Its translation: CASKPGQGEVETQYF.

This clonotype was picked up many times. V and J are TRBV6-5 and TRBJ2-3; D is unclear. V was cut by 8 bases and J by 1 base, with 10 bases left in between. Per germline, CDR1 MNHEY and CDR2 SVGAGI. CDR3 length equals 13 residues. The CDR3 loop is CASPDHCTDTQYF. CDR3 sequence (DNA): TGTGCCAGCCCGGATCATTGCACAGATACGCAGTATTTT.

The rearrangement links TRBV7-2 to TRBJ2-5, with D perhaps matching TRBD1 (6 bases). The V gene lost 5 bases and the J gene lost 0 bases, with 10 bases spanning the gap. The CDR3 contains 14 residues. Germline values: CDR1 SGHTA, CDR2 FQGNSA. CDR3 nucleotides: TGTGCCAGCAGCCTAGACAGGTACCAAGAGACCCAGTACTTC. Amino acids: CASSLDRYQETQYF.

This clonotype was seen a few times. The chain employs TRBV12-3 or TRBV12-4 and TRBJ2-7; D perhaps matches TRBD1 (6 bases). The V and J ends lost 1 base and 0 bases respectively, with 10 bases between them. The CDR3 extends over 15 amino acids. The chain's CDR3 is CASSLGGGASYEQYF. DNA for the CDR3: TGTGCCAGCAGTTTAGGTGGGGGCGCCTCCTACGAGCAGTACTTC.